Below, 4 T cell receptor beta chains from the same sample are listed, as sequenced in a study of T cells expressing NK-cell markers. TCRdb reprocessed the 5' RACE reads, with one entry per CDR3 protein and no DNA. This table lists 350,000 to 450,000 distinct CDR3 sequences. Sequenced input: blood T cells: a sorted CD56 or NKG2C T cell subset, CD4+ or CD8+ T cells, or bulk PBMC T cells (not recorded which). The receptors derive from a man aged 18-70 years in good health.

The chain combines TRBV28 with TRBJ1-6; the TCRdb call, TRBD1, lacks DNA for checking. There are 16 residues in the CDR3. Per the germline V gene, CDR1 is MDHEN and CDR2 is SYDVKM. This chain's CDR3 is CASSDTLTFYNSPLHF.

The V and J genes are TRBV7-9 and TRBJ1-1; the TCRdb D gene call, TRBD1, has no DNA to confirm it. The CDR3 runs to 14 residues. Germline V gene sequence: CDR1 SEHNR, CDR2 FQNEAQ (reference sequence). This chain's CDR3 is CASRRTGENTEAFF.

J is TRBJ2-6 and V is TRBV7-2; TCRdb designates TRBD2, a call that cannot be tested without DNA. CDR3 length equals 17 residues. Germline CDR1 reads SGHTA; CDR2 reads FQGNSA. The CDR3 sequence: CASSHTGGGSGANVLTF.

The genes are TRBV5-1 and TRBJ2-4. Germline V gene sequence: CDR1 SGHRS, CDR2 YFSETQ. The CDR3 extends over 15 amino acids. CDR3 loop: CASSLAGIAKNIQYF.